At least ten counts were recorded for the clone carrying this T cell receptor (beta chain). Its specificity is unknown. This sample is part of a study of blood T cells in healthy people across ages. Study findings and constraints: The percentage of naive T cells correlated strongly with TCR beta diversity. In the absence of known donor CMV status, changes in expanded clonotypes were possibly confounded.

Then a second PCR, running about 7 to 11 cycles, was carried out with a sample-barcoded 5' primer and a J-beta primer mix. Paired-end reads containing CDR3 totaled no fewer than 2.5 million for each sample. MiXCR was run by TCRdb on the 5' RACE reads, yielding one entry per CDR3 protein. The table lists some 1,800,000 distinct CDR3 sequences, roughly 43% of them singletons, with approximately 22% in the top ten. Ranging in age from about 6 to 95, the donors were healthy Caucasian individuals from Russia. This CDR3 has 13 amino acids. Germline values: CDR1 LGHNA, CDR2 YSLEER. The chain employs TRBV4-3 and TRBJ2-4; D remains ambiguous. Gene TRBJ2-7 matches the end of the DNA better, so the J call may be wrong. Material for sequencing was blood. This receptor was taken from a human donor in good health. The CDR3 is CASSQDLTPEQYF. CDR3 coding DNA: TGCGCCAGCAGCCAAGATCTGACCCCCGAGCAGTACTTC.